A single sample is the source of the 2 T cell receptor beta chains below, sequenced in a study of blood T cell repertoires in COVID-19. Assay: immunoSEQ multiplex PCR; the TCRdb copy retains only in-frame clones and omits some. The profile shows roughly 80,000 clones, roughly 84% of them singletons. The sample consisted of peripheral blood. The receptors stem from a human donor in a cohort sampled during active COVID-19.

This sequence joins TRBV5-1 and TRBJ1-2; TRBD1 matches 7 bases. Germline CDR1 SGHRS, CDR2 YFSETQ. The trim removed 4 bases at V and 0 bases at J, leaving 9 bases unmatched. The CDR3 covers 16 residues. The CDR3 nucleotides read TGCGCCAGCAGCCCTGGAATGGGACAGCCTAACTATGGCTACACCTTC. Amino acids: CASSPGMGQPNYGYTF.

The V call is TRBV9, the J call TRBJ1-1; 10 nucleotides line up with TRBD1. The CDR3 loop spans 15 amino acids. Germline CDR1 reads SGDLS; CDR2 reads YYNGEE. The junction had 8 bases not matched to a gene; V was cut back by 3 bases and J by 6 bases. The CDR3 sequence is CASSARDRGTAEAFF. CDR3 nucleotides: TGTGCCAGCAGCGCGCGGGACAGGGGAACGGCTGAAGCTTTCTTT.